The clone carrying this TCR beta chain was recorded many times. This library used 300 to 450 ng RNA and molecular barcoded adaptors spanning alpha/delta and beta/gamma chains. Via MiXCR, TCRdb re-called the reads, giving one row per CDR3 protein. Of 35,000 to 40,000 distinct CDR3 sequences in the sample, roughly an eighth were seen once. This sample is part of a study of read filtering for tumor transcriptome and immune sequencing. Study-wide context: Among patients, some 17 were male and more than 11 female, aged roughly 40 to 90 (mean roughly 63). Per sample, TCR-region reads ranged about 4 to 11 million by IR-seq, about 80 to 1,400 by RNA-seq.

The germline gives CDR1 SQVTM, CDR2 ANQGSEA. The ends were cut back, 3 bases at V and 0 bases at J, with 4 bases in the middle. The CDR3 loop spans 12 amino acids. The sequenced material came from a population of CD138-negative cells sorted from bone marrow. The source is a donor at least 40 years old with multiple myeloma. The chain links TRBV29-1 to TRBJ2-3, with no clear D. CDR3 nucleotides: TGCAGCGTTGACACTAGCACAGATACGCAGTATTTT. Translation: CSVDTSTDTQYF.